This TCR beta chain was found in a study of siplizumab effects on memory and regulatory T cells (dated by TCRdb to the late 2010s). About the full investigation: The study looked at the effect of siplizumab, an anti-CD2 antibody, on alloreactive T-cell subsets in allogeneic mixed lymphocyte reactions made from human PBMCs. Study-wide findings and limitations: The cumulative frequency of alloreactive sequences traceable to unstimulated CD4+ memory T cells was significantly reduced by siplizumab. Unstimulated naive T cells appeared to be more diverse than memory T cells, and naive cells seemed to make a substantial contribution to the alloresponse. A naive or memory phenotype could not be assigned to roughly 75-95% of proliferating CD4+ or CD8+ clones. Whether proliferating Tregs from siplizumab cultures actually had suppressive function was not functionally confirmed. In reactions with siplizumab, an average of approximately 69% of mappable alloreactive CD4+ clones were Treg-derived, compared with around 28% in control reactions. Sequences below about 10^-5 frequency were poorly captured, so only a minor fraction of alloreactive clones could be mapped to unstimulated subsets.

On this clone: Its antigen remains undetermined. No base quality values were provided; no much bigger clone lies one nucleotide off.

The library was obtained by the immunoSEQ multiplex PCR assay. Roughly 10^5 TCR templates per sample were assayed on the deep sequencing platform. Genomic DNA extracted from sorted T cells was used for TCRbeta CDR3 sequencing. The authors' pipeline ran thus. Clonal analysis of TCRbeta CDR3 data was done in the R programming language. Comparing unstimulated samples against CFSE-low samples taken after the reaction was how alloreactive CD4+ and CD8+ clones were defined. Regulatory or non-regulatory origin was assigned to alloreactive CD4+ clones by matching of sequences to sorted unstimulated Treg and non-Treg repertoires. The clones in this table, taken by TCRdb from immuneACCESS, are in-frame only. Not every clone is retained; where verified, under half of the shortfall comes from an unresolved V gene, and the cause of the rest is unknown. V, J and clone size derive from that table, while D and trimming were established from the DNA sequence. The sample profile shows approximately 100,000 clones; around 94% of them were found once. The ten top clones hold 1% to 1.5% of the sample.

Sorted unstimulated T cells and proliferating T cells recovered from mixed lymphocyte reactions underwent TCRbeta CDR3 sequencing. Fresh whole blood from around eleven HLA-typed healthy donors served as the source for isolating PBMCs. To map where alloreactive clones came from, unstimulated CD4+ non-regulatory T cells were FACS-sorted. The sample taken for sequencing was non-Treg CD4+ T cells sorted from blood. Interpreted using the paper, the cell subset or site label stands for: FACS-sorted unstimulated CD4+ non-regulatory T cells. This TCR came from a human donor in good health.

The DNA sequence reads TGCAGCGTCGCCTCTCCTGGGGAGGAGCTGTTTTTT. This codes for CSVASPGEELFF. The chain employs TRBV29-1 and TRBJ2-2, with the D gene call left open. The germline V gene supplies CDR1 SQVTM and CDR2 ANQGSEA. Trimming removed 6 bases from V and 10 bases from J, leaving 15 bases between the germline ends. Including the terminal cysteine and phenylalanine, the CDR3 comprises 12 residues. The read is trimmed to its CDR3 DNA, 36 bases read in frame from base 1.